Below are 15 T cell receptor beta chains sequenced from a single sample in a study of cytomegalovirus exposure and HLA in healthy donors. Primers for the PCR totalled 60 Vbeta and 13 Jbeta. The method was immunoSEQ multiplex PCR; TCRdb's version includes in-frame clones alone and lacks a portion of them. Of 210,000 or so clones listed, roughly four fifths are singletons. Input material: PBMCs. The receptors here all came from a woman in her twenties or thirties in good health and CMV-seropositive.

This clone was detected once. The chain carries TRBV19 and TRBJ1-4; D is unclear. The CDR3 covers 16 residues. In germline, CDR1 is LNHDA, CDR2 SQIVND (reference sequence). Between the trimmed V and J ends, which lost 3 bases and 0 bases, there was a span of 11 bases. This CDR3 reads CASSMQARTTNEKLFF. In nucleotides, the CDR3 is TGTGCCAGTAGTATGCAAGCTCGTACAACTAATGAAAAACTGTTTTTT.

This clone was picked up one time. The chain recombines TRBV18 with TRBJ1-5, with TRBD1 identical over 10 bases. With V trimmed by 3 bases and J by 5 bases, 4 bases remained unmatched. CDR3 length equals 15 residues. Germline CDR1 is KGHSH and CDR2 is LQKENI. The CDR3: CASSPVGTGDQPQHF. For the CDR3, the DNA is TGTGCCAGCTCACCTGTCGGGACAGGGGATCAGCCCCAGCATTTT.

The CDR3 coding sequence is TGTGCCAGCAGCCCTAGCGGGACAGAAAGGGGTTACGAGCAGTACTTC. Translated: CASSPSGTERGYEQYF. The V gene is TRBV11-3, the J gene TRBJ2-7; 9 nucleotides match TRBD2. This CDR3 region has 16 residues. Germline values: CDR1 SGHNT, CDR2 YENEEA. With V trimmed by 5 bases and J by 4 bases, 12 bases remained unmatched.

The genes are TRBV7-3 and TRBJ2-3; possibly TRBD2 for D (6 bases). The V end was cut by 2 bases, the J end by 7 bases, with 13 bases between. CDR3 length equals 14 residues. Germline CDR1 and CDR2: SGHTA and FQGTGA. This CDR3 reads CASSLEAGRNTQYF. CDR3 nucleotides: TGTGCCAGCAGCTTAGAGGCGGGGAGGAATACGCAGTATTTT.

The J gene is TRBJ1-4, the V gene TRBV25-1; TRBD1 might be the D (5 bases). The CDR3 runs 15 residues. Trimming left V 5 bases short and J 8 bases short, with 18 bases between. In germline, CDR1 is MGHDK, CDR2 SYGVNS. Here the CDR3 reads CASSLTGGKGEKLFF. In DNA, the CDR3 is TGTGCCAGCAGTTTGACCGGGGGGAAGGGGGAAAAACTGTTTTTT.

The chain links TRBV6-6 to TRBJ1-4, with TRBD1 matching over 7 bases. The germline gives CDR1 MNHNY, CDR2 SVGAGI (reference sequence). V was clipped by 3 bases and J by 5 bases; unmatched bases: 6. This CDR3 comprises 15 residues. The CDR3 DNA sequence: TGTGCCAGCAGTTATATGGGACAGAAAAATGAAAAACTGTTTTTT. This gives the protein CASSYMGQKNEKLFF.

The chain links TRBV5-1 to TRBJ2-1; D might be TRBD1 (6 bases). Trimming removed 0 bases at V and 5 bases at J, with 9 bases between. In germline, CDR1 is SGHRS, CDR2 YFSETQ. This CDR3 is 14 amino acids long. CDR3 protein: CASSLVGHHNEQFF. As DNA, the CDR3 is TGCGCCAGCAGCTTGGTGGGACACCACAATGAGCAGTTCTTC.

The chain couples TRBV30 to TRBJ1-2; 8 positions agree with TRBD1. This CDR3 has 13 residues. Germline CDR1 GTSNPN, CDR2 SVGIG (reference sequence). Trimming removed 3 bases from V and 8 bases from J; junction bases left unmatched: 8. CDR3 region: CAWSRTGFIGYTF. CDR3 sequence (DNA): TGTGCCTGGAGCAGGACAGGGTTTATCGGCTACACCTTC.

The chain is built from TRBV11-3 and TRBJ2-1, with D tentatively TRBD2 (5 bases). This CDR3 is built from 14 residues. Germline assignment: CDR1 SGHNT and CDR2 YENEEA. The V gene lost 1 base and the J gene lost 4 bases, with 8 bases spanning the gap. The CDR3 region has the DNA TGTGCCAGCAGCTTAGCCCGGGGATACAATGAGCAGTTCTTC. This translates into CASSLARGYNEQFF.

The rearrangement joins TRBV6-1 to TRBJ1-1, with D possibly matching TRBD1 (5 bases). The V end was cut by 6 bases, the J end by 8 bases, with 13 bases between. Germline CDR1 and CDR2: MNHNS and SASEGT. The CDR3 has 12 residues. The CDR3 loop is CASRLGVTEAFF. The CDR3, as DNA: TGTGCCAGCAGATTAGGGGTAACCGAAGCTTTCTTT.

V usage is TRBV27 and J usage is TRBJ1-1; D unclear. Germline V gene data show CDR1 as MNHEY and CDR2 as SMNVEV (reference sequence). This CDR3 region has 13 residues. Trimming took 0 bases from V and 3 from J, leaving 5 bases between them. The CDR3: CASSLSTYTEAFF. In DNA form, the CDR3 reads TGTGCCAGCAGTTTATCAACTTACACTGAAGCTTTCTTT.

Comments on this clone: Other nucleotide sequences in the sample specify the same CDR3. V and J are TRBV6-5 and TRBJ1-1; D is unclear. The CDR3 sequence is 12 residues long. CDR1 and CDR2 (germline): MNHEY, SVGAGI. V lost 6 bases, J lost 1 base, and 6 bases lay in between. The CDR3 coding sequence is TGTGCCAGCAGCCGACAGAACACTGAAGCTTTCTTT. This encodes CASSRQNTEAFF.

V usage is TRBV30 and J usage is TRBJ1-4, with TRBD1 as a possible D gene (5 bases). CDR1 is GTSNPN, CDR2 SVGIG, per germline (reference sequence). The V end was cut by 2 bases, the J end by 7 bases, with 11 bases between. CDR3 size: 13 residues. CDR3 DNA sequence: TGTGCCTGGAGTACCTGGGGGGGTGAAAAACTGTTTTTT. Amino acid sequence: CAWSTWGGEKLFF.

This sequence joins TRBV19 and TRBJ1-1, with D uncertain. CDR3 length: 15 amino acids. Per the germline V gene, CDR1 is LNHDA and CDR2 is SQIVND (reference sequence). Trimming left V 3 bases short and J 1 base short, with 12 bases between. In DNA form, the CDR3 reads TGTGCCAGTAGTATTCAAATTGGCAGGAACACTGAAGCTTTCTTT. It is translated as CASSIQIGRNTEAFF.

The gene calls are TRBV4-3 and TRBJ1-5; D is unresolved. V lost 0 bases and J 1 base, leaving 7 bases between the germline ends. Germline V lookup: CDR1 LGHNA, CDR2 YSLEER. The CDR3 runs to 15 residues. The CDR3 nucleotides are TGCGCCAGCAGCCAAGAAAGACTAAGCAATCAGCCCCAGCATTTT. This sequence encodes CASSQERLSNQPQHF.